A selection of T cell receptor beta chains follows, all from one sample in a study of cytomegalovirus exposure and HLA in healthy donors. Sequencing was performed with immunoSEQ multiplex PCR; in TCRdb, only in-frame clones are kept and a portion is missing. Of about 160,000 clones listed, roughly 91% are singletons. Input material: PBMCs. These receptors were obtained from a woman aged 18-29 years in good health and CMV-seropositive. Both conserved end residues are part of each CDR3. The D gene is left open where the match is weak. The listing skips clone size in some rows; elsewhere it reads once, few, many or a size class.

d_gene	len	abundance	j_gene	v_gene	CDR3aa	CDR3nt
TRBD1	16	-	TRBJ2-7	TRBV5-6	CASSSGQGLVSYEQYF	TGTGCCAGCAGCTCGGGACAGGGGTTGGTCTCCTACGAGCAGTACTTC
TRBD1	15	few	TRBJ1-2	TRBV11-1	CASSSTSRQGGGYTF	TGTGCCAGCAGCTCCACCTCCCGACAGGGGGGTGGCTACACCTTC
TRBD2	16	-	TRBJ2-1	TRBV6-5	CASSYLAGGPGGEQFF	TGTGCCAGCAGTTACCTAGCGGGAGGGCCCGGCGGTGAGCAGTTCTTC
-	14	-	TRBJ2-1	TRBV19	CASSIDPGSDEQFF	TGTGCCAGTAGTATAGATCCGGGGAGCGATGAGCAGTTCTTC
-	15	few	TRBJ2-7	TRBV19	CASSARLFPRGEQYF	TGTGCCAGTAGTGCCCGACTCTTCCCCCGGGGCGAGCAGTACTTC
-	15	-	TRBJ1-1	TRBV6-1	CASSEGRWKATEAFF	TGTGCCAGCAGTGAAGGCAGGTGGAAGGCCACTGAAGCTTTCTTT
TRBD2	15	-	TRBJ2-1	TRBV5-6	CASSLATSGLGEQFF	TGTGCCAGCAGCTTGGCCACTAGCGGCCTGGGGGAGCAGTTCTTC
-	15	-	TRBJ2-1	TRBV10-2	CASNGARTALHEQFF	TGCGCCAGCAATGGAGCCCGGACAGCGTTGCATGAGCAGTTCTTC
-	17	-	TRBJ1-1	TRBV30	CAWRVYGSQAGNTEAFF	TGTGCCTGGAGGGTATATGGGTCCCAGGCGGGGAACACTGAAGCTTTCTTT
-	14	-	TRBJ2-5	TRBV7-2	CASSLFRRVETQYF	TGTGCCAGCAGCTTATTCCGCAGGGTTGAGACCCAGTACTTC
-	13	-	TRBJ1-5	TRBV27	CASSHTGFQPQHF	TGTGCCAGCAGTCATACAGGGTTTCAGCCCCAGCATTTT
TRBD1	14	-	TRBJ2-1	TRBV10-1	CASSDGQGWNEQFF	TGCGCCAGCAGTGACGGACAGGGATGGAATGAGCAGTTCTTC
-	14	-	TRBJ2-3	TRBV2	CASMKNSLSDTQYF	TGTGCCAGCATGAAGAATAGCTTGTCAGATACGCAGTATTTT
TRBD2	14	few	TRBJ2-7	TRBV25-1	CASSGLAGYYEQYF	TGTGCCAGTAGTGGACTAGCGGGGTACTACGAGCAGTACTTC
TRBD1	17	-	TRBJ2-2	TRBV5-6	CASSPLGQGVNTGELFF	TGTGCCAGCAGCCCCCTGGGACAGGGGGTGAACACCGGGGAGCTGTTTTTT
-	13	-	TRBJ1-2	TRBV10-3	CAISESAGSGYTF	TGTGCCATCAGTGAGTCGGCAGGGTCTGGCTACACCTTC
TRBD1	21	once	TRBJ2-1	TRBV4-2	CASSQFSTWDSLVTGYNEQFF	TGTGCCAGCAGCCAATTTTCCACCTGGGACAGCCTCGTGACGGGCTACAATGAGCAGTTCTTC
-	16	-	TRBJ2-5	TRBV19	CASSIRERNRPETQYF	TGTGCCAGTAGTATCCGCGAAAGAAACCGTCCGGAGACCCAGTACTTC
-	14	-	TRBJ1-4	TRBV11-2	CASSSGHLNEKLFF	TGTGCCAGCAGCTCCGGACACCTCAATGAAAAACTGTTTTTT
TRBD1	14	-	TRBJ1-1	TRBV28	CASRARTGFTEAFF	TGTGCCAGCAGGGCCAGGACAGGGTTCACTGAAGCTTTCTTT
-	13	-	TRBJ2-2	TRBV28	CASSFSGSGELFF	TGTGCCAGCAGTTTTAGCGGTTCTGGGGAGCTGTTTTTT
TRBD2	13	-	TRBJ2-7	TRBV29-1	CSVLTSGNYEQYF	TGCAGCGTGCTGACTAGCGGGAACTACGAGCAGTACTTC
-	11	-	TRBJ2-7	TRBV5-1	CASSFRDEQYF	TGCGCCAGCAGCTTCAGGGACGAGCAGTACTTC
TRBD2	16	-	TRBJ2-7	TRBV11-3	CASSWRLAGATYEQYF	TGTGCCAGCAGCTGGAGACTAGCGGGAGCAACCTACGAGCAGTACTTC
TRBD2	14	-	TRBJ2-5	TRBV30	CAWRRGLAWETQYF	TGTGCCTGGAGACGTGGACTAGCATGGGAGACCCAGTACTTC
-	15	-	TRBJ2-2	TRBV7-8	CASSLDRANTGELFF	TGTGCCAGCAGCTTAGACAGGGCGAACACCGGGGAGCTGTTTTTT
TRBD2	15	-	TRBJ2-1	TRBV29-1	CSGKTSGSSYNEQFF	TGCAGCGGGAAGACTAGCGGATCCTCCTACAATGAGCAGTTCTTC
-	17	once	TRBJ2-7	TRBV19	CASSIFDPQGIFYEQYF	TGTGCCAGTAGTATTTTTGACCCACAGGGAATTTTCTACGAGCAGTACTTC
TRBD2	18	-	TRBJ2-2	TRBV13	CASSFLLAGAPNTGELFF	TGTGCCAGCAGCTTTTTACTAGCGGGAGCCCCGAACACCGGGGAGCTGTTTTTT
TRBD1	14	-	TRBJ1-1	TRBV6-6	CASIVTGGDTEAFF	TGTGCCAGCATTGTGACAGGGGGCGACACTGAAGCTTTCTTT
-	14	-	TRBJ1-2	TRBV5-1	CASSLRQVDYGYTF	TGCGCCAGCAGCTTGAGACAGGTCGACTATGGCTACACCTTC
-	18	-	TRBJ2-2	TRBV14	CASSQPIYRFPNTGELFF	TGTGCCAGCAGCCAGCCTATTTACAGGTTTCCGAACACCGGGGAGCTGTTTTTT
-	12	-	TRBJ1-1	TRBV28	CASSPFSAGAFF	TGTGCCAGCAGCCCTTTCTCCGCGGGAGCTTTCTTT
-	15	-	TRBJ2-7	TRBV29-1	CSYYTRDRKVLEQYF	TGCAGCTACTATACACGAGACCGGAAAGTCCTCGAGCAGTACTTC
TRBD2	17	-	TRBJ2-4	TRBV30	CAWSRPGLAGSKNIQYF	TGTGCCTGGAGCAGACCGGGACTAGCGGGTTCCAAAAACATTCAGTACTTC
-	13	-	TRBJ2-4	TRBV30	CAWSVGQQNIQYF	TGTGCCTGGAGTGTAGGACAGCAAAACATTCAGTACTTC
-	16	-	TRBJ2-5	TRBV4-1	CASSQDLRGIQETQYF	TGCGCCAGCAGCCAAGATTTACGAGGGATCCAAGAGACCCAGTACTTC
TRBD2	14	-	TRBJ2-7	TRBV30	CAWSLGLAAYEQYF	TGTGCCTGGAGTTTAGGACTAGCGGCTTACGAGCAGTACTTC
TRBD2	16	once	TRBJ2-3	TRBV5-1	CASSLEAGPSTDTQYF	TGCGCCAGCAGCTTGGAAGCGGGACCTAGCACAGATACGCAGTATTTT
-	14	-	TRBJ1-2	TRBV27	CASSLIGSRGGYTF	TGTGCCAGCAGTTTAATAGGCTCCCGAGGAGGCTACACCTTC
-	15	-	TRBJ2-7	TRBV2	CASSKGLETAYEQYF	TGTGCCAGCTCTAAGGGACTGGAAACGGCCTACGAGCAGTACTTC
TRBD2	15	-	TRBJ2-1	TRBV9	CASSVVGLAENEQFF	TGTGCCAGCAGCGTAGTGGGACTAGCGGAGAATGAGCAGTTCTTC
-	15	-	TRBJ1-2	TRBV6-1	CASSWVISAVVSYTF	TGTGCCAGCAGCTGGGTTATTTCGGCGGTAGTAAGCTACACCTTC
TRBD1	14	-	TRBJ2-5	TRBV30	CAWRQQGRGETQYF	TGTGCCTGGAGACAACAGGGGCGTGGAGAGACCCAGTACTTC
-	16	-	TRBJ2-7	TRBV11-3	CASSLGDTLSSYEQYF	TGTGCCAGCAGCTTAGGGGACACCCTAAGCTCCTACGAGCAGTACTTC
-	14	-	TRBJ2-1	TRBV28	CASRLSGKYNEQFF	TGTGCCAGCAGACTCAGCGGAAAATACAATGAGCAGTTCTTC
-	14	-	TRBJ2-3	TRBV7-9	CASSRGSSTDTQYF	TGTGCCAGCAGCCGCGGCTCTAGCACAGATACGCAGTATTTT
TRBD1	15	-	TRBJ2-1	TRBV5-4	CASSLGGTGDNEQFF	TGTGCCAGCAGCTTGGGGGGGACAGGGGACAATGAGCAGTTCTTC
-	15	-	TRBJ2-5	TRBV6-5	CASSYTTDSRETQYF	TGTGCCAGCAGTTACACGACGGACAGCCGAGAGACCCAGTACTTC
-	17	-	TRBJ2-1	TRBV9	CASSTPWATGIYNEQFF	TGTGCCAGCAGCACCCCCTGGGCTACAGGGATTTACAATGAGCAGTTCTTC
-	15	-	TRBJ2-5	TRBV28	CASSPSSAYQETQYF	TGTGCCAGCAGTCCTTCATCCGCGTACCAAGAGACCCAGTACTTC
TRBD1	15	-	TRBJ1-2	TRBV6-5	CASSGTDHLVDGYTF	TGTGCCAGCAGCGGGACAGACCACCTCGTGGATGGCTACACCTTC
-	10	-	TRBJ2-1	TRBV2	CASSSETQFF	TGTGCCAGCAGTTCGGAGACCCAGTTCTTC
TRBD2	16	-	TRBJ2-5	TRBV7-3	CASSLSPLAGEETQYF	TGTGCCAGCAGCTTATCCCCACTAGCGGGAGAAGAGACCCAGTACTTC
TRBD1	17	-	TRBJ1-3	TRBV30	CAWSVGKTGRSGNTIYF	TGTGCCTGGAGTGTAGGAAAGACAGGGCGCTCTGGAAACACCATATATTTT